The clone carrying this T cell receptor beta chain was detected only a few times. The antigen is unknown. The entry originates in a study of blood T cells in healthy people across ages. Study results and limitations: Unsorted PBMCs ruled out conclusive naive versus antigen-experienced comparison. Whereas aged donors had fewer naive CD4+ cells, long-lived donors had more of them and higher diversity.

Germline V gene lookup returns CDR1 MNHNY and CDR2 SVGAGI (reference sequence). The CDR3 has 14 amino acids. The use of a sample-barcoded 5' primer and a J-beta primer mix characterized a second PCR of roughly 7 to 11 cycles. Each CDR3 protein is one row after TCRdb ran MiXCR on the 5' RACE reads. The sample records around 1,700,000 distinct CDR3 sequences, about 28% being singletons. In terms of origin and age, donors were healthy Caucasian individuals from Russia aged about 6 to 90. Per individual sample, total RNA of at least 6 micrograms was extracted. The chain employs TRBV6-6 and TRBJ2-4; 9 bases align to TRBD2. The J call may be mistaken, given a closer DNA end match to TRBJ2-7. The clonotype originates from a woman in her 30s in good health. Sequencing was carried out using blood. The CDR3 region is CASSGASGNSEQYF. CDR3 in DNA: TGTGCCAGCAGTGGAGCTAGCGGGAATTCCGAGCAGTACTTC.